This T cell receptor (beta chain) was obtained from a study of CD8+ T cells in alopecia areata. Study in general: The study gave treated patients oral tofacitinib at 5 to 10 mg twice daily. Tofacitinib ran for 6 to 18 months before 6 months off drug. Study outcomes and limitations: Sequence data from scalp samples additionally include resident alphabeta T cells of normal skin. It was lesional scalp, especially alopecia totalis/universalis, that showed higher clonality than normal scalp.

In regard to this clone: What it binds is not known.

Extraction of RNA preceded its reverse transcription into cDNA, which served as the sequencing template. TCRdb keeps only in-frame clones here, not all; method: immunoSEQ multiplex PCR. The sample shows under 250,000 clones, 50% to 60% of them seen only once. CDR1 and CDR2 from the germline V gene are LNHDA and SQIVND (reference sequence). V was clipped by 6 bases and J by 3 bases; unmatched bases: 8. The CDR3 has 15 amino acids. This sequence joins TRBV19 and TRBJ2-3; 8 positions match TRBD1. Sequencing was performed on CD4+ T cells sorted from blood, taken at week 0. This clonotype was obtained from a human donor with alopecia areata. In DNA form, the CDR3 reads TGTGCCAGTAGCCCCGGACAGGGTCGGACAGATACGCAGTATTTT. The encoded protein is CASSPGQGRTDTQYF.